This T cell receptor beta chain was recovered during a study of T-cell reconstitution after alpha-beta-depleted transplantation in children. Study-wide points: Surviving recipient T cells and intrathymic progenitors accounted for some patients' high TCRbeta diversity at day 60. Expanded clones from the graft, numbering several hundred, reportedly supplied alpha-beta T cells about two months after transplant. One year after transplant, T-cell counts and diversity came mostly from newly produced T cells.

J lost 0 bases, V lost 0 bases, and 8 bases had no gene match. This CDR3 is 18 amino acids long. The germline V gene has CDR1 LGHNA and CDR2 YSLEER. Concerning this clonotype itself: Its antigen is not known.

The TCRbeta library was prepared with unique molecular identifiers. TCRdb called the PCR reads again in MiXCR, with one record for every CDR3 protein. The sample lists just over 950,000 distinct CDR3 sequences, 25% to 30% occurring once. This receptor was obtained from a boy under three years old who had a stem cell transplant for SCID, so the T cells may come from the graft donor. The chain links TRBV4-3 to TRBJ2-7, with 10 positions matching TRBD2. The sample was PBMCs, mostly from graft donor cells, taken 360 days after TCRalphabeta/CD19-depleted stem cell transplant. CDR3 region: CASSQDPSGGGPSYEQYF. As DNA, the CDR3 is TGCGCCAGCAGCCAAGACCCTAGCGGGGGAGGACCCTCCTACGAGCAGTACTTC.